This entry concerns a single T cell receptor beta chain. This sample was included in a study of blood T cell dynamics during melanoma immunotherapy. Background on the study: First-line therapy was either pembrolizumab or nivolumab with ipilimumab for metastatic melanoma.

DNA loading was fixed at approximately 0.35 ug for all bulk PBMC samples. Only in-frame clones appear in the TCRdb table, and some are missing; sequencing was by immunoSEQ multiplex PCR. The sample lists approximately 15,000 clones; about 84% were seen once. The time point here: pre-treatment baseline. The CDR3 covers 12 residues. Germline V gene lookup returns CDR1 LNHDA and CDR2 SQIVND (reference sequence). V lost 3 bases and J 8 bases, leaving 10 bases between the germline ends. The clonotype comes from a human donor with melanoma. The sample consisted of blood, taken from a patient treated with checkpoint blockade. The chain employs TRBV19 and TRBJ1-2; no reliable D call. CDR3 sequence (DNA): TGTGCCAGTAGTATTGGCAGGCGGGGCTACACCTTC. This gives the protein CASSIGRRGYTF.